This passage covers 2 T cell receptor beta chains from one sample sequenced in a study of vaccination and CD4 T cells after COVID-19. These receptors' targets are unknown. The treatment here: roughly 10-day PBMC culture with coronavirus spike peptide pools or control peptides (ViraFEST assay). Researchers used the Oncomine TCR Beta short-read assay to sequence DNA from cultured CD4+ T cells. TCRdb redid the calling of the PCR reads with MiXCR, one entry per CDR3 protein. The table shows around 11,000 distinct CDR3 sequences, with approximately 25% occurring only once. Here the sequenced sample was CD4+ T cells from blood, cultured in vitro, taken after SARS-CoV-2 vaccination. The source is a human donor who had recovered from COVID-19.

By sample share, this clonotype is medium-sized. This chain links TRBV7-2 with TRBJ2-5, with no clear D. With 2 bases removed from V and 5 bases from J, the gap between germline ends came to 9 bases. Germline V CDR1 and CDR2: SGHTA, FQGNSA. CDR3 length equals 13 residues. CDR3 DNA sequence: TGTGCCAGCAGCTTATACTACGCGGAGACCCAGTACTTC. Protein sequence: CASSLYYAETQYF.

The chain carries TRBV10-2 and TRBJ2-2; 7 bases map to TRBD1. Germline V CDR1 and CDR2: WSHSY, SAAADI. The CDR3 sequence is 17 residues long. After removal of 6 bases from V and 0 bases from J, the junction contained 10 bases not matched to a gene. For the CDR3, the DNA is TGCGCCAGCAGGCCGGCATGGGGGACAGCGAACACCGGGGAGCTGTTTTTT. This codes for CASRPAWGTANTGELFF.